What follows is one T cell receptor beta chain and its context. The antigen is unknown. V dropped 2 bases and J dropped 4 bases, with 14 bases sitting between them. CDR1 and CDR2 from the germline V gene are LNHNV and YYDKDF (reference sequence). This CDR3 is built from 15 residues. The sample originates from a study of T cell clones after liver transplantation. General observations from the study: Post-transplant time points were not standardized, so conclusions are preliminary. Graft donor-reactive T cells may have migrated into the graft rather than being deleted.

The repertoire was sequenced with immunoSEQ multiplex PCR; TCRdb's copy has only in-frame clones and lacks some. Altogether 51,000 or so clones are present, less than 90% being singletons, with the ten largest covering roughly an eighth. This sequence was found in a human patient who received a liver transplant. The graft donor may have contributed some T cells. This chain links TRBV15 with TRBJ1-1; D perhaps matches TRBD1 (5 bases). Sample: CD8+ T cells from blood, taken 12 months after liver transplant. The CDR3 spells CATSRRNEGTTEAFF. CDR3 DNA: TGTGCCACCAGCAGAAGAAACGAGGGGACCACTGAAGCTTTCTTT. The variable domain in full, with the rest retrieved from reference TRBV15 and TRBJ1-1, is DAMVIQNPRYQVTQFGKPVTLSCSQTLNHNVMYWYQQKSSQAPKLLFHYYDKDFNNEADTPDNFQSRRPNTSFCFLDIRSPGLGDTAMYLCATSRRNEGTTEAFFGQGTRLTVV.